This TCR beta chain was captured in a study of cytomegalovirus exposure and HLA in healthy donors. The germline gives CDR1 SQVTM, CDR2 ANQGSEA. The CDR3 loop spans 11 amino acids. Trimming took off 6 bases at V and 6 bases at J, with 9 bases between the two ends. Broader study findings: Earlier results showed most TCR beta V segments being productive about 87% or about 30% of the time. Reports state that TCR beta sequences accurately predicted most subjects' HLA-A and HLA-B alleles. Fewer N-insertions (relative to the approximately 700-donor mean) were reportedly seen in an Asian-associated ancestry cluster in a later analysis.

Use of 60 Vbeta and 13 Jbeta primers characterized the PCR. Clones were read by immunoSEQ multiplex PCR, and TCRdb kept only the in-frame ones, dropping some. The profile shows fewer than 250,000 clones, around 80% of them singletons. Details on this clone: Its antigen is unidentified.

The clonotype was recovered from a male donor in good health and CMV-seronegative. The sample taken for sequencing was PBMCs. The chain recombines TRBV29-1 with TRBJ2-1; D not certain. The CDR3 DNA reads TGCAGCGTCCCAGGTTTCAATGAGCAGTTCTTC. It codes for CSVPGFNEQFF.